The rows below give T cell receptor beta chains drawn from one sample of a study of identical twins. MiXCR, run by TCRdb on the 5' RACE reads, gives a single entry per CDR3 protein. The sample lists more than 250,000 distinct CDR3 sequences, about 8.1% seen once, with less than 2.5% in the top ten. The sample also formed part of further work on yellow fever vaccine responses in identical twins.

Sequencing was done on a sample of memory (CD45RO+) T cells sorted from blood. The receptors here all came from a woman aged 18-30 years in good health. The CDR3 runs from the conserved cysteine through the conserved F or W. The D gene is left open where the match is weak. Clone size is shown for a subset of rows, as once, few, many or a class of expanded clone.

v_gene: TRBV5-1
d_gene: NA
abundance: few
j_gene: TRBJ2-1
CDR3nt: TGCGCCAGCAGCGGAACGGCTGTGCCAGGGAAGAGCTCCTACAATGAGCAGTTCTTC
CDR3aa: CASSGTAVPGKSSYNEQFF

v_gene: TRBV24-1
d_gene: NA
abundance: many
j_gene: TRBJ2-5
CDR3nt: TGTGCCACCAGTGATTCCGGGGGGCGTCAAGAGACCCAGTACTTC
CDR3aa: CATSDSGGRQETQYF

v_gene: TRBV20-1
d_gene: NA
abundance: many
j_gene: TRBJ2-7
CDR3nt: TGCAGTGCGAAGCGAGAATACGAGCAGTACTTC
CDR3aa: CSAKREYEQYF

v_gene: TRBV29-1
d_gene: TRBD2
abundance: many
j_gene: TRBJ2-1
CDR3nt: TGCAGCGCTGTCCTTAGCGGGAGCTACAATGAGCAGTTCTTC
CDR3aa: CSAVLSGSYNEQFF

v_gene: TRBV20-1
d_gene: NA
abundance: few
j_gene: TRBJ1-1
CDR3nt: TGCAGTGCTAACGCCCCGGGTCCCACTGAAGCTTTCTTT
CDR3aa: CSANAPGPTEAFF

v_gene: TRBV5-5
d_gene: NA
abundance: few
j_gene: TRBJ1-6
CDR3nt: TGTGCCAGCAGCTTGGCCCCCAGGGGCGGTTCACCCCTCCACTTT
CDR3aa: CASSLAPRGGSPLHF

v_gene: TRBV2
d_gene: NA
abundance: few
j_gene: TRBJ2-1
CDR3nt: TGTGCCAGCAGTGACGAGATACAGCAGTTCTTC
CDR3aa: CASSDEIQQFF

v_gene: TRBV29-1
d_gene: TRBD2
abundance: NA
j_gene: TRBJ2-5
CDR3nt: TGCAGCGTTGCGGGAGGACTAGGCACGGAAGAGACCCAGTACTTC
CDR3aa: CSVAGGLGTEETQYF

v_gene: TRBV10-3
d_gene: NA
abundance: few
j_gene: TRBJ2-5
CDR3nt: TGTGCCATCAGTGGTGGGCCGGGGGAGACCCAGTACTTC
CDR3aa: CAISGGPGETQYF

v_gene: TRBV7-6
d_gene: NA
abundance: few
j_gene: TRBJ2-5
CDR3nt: TGTGCCAGCAGCTTCCCACAAGAGACCCAGTACTTC
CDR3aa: CASSFPQETQYF

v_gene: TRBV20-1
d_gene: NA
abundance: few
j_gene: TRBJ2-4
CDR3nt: TGCAGTGCCGGAGGACTATCGATAAACATTCAGTACTTC
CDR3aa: CSAGGLSINIQYF

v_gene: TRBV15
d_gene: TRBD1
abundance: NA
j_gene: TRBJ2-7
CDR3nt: TGTGCCACCAGCCGGGACAGAAGTCCGGGGTGGAACGAGCAGTACTTC
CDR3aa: CATSRDRSPGWNEQYF

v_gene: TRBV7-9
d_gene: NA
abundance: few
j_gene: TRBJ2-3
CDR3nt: TGTGCCAGCAGCTCAGCACTCCTTACCCCAGATACGCAGTATTTT
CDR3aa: CASSSALLTPDTQYF

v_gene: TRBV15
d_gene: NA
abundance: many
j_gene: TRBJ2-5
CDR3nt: TGTGCCACCAGCAGAGTCGTGGAAGAGACCCAGTACTTC
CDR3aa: CATSRVVEETQYF

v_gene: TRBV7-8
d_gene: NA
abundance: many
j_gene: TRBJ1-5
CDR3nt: TGTGCCAGCAGCTTAGTGGTGGGTTACGACAATCAGCCCCAGCATTTT
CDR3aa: CASSLVVGYDNQPQHF

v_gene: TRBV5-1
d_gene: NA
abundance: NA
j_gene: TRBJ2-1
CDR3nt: TGCGCCAGCAGCTATGGGACTCCGGAGCAGTTCTTC
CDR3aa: CASSYGTPEQFF

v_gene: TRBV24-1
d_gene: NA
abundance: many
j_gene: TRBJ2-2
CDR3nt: TGTGCCACCAGTGACTCTCGGGTTGGGGGCACCGGGGAGCTGTTTTTT
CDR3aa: CATSDSRVGGTGELFF

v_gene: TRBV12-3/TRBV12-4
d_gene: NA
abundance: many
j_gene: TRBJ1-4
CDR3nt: TGTGCCAGCAGTTTACTGGGAACATGGGGAACCGCAACTAATGAAAAACTGTTTTTT
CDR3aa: CASSLLGTWGTATNEKLFF

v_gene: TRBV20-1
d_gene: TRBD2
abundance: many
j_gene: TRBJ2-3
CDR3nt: TGCAGTGCTAGCCTAGCGGGAGGCACAGATACGCAGTATTTT
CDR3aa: CSASLAGGTDTQYF

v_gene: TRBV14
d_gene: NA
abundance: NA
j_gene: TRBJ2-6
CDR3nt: TGTGCCAGCAGCCAGCAGTTCTCTGGGGCCAACGTCCTGACTTTC
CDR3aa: CASSQQFSGANVLTF

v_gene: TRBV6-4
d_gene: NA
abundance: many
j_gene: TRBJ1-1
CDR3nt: TGTGCCAGCAGCGAGAGATTTGGGTTAATAACGAACACTGAAGCTTTCTTT
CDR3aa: CASSERFGLITNTEAFF

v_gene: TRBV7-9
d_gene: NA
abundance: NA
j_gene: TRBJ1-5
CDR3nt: TGTGCCAGCAGCGCCGTTGATGGAAATCAGCCCCAGCATTTT
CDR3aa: CASSAVDGNQPQHF

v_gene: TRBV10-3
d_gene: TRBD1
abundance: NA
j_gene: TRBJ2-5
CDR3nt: TGTGCCATCCGTCCGGGACAGAAACAAGAGACCCAGTACTTC
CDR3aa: CAIRPGQKQETQYF

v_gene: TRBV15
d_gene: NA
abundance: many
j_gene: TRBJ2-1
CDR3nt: TGTGCCACCAGCAGACTCTACAATGAGCAGTTCTTC
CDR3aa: CATSRLYNEQFF

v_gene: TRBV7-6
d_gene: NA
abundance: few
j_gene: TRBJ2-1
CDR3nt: TGTGCCAGCAGCTTAGAGAGAGGACGCTCCTACAATGAGCAGTTCTTC
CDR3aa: CASSLERGRSYNEQFF

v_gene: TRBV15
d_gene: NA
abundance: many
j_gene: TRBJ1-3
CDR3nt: TGTGCCACCAGCAGAGGGGCCACTTTCGCGGGCTCGGGAAACACCATATATTTT
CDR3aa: CATSRGATFAGSGNTIYF

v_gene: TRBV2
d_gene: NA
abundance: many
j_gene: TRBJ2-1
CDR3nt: TGTGCCAGCAGTGAAAAGGGCCTAGGTGGCAATGAGCAGTTCTTC
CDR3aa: CASSEKGLGGNEQFF

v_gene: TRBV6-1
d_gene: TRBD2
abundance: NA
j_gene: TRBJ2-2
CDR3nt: TGTGCCAGCAGCCAAATACCCCAGGCTAGCGGGGGACGGGAGCTGTTTTTT
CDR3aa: CASSQIPQASGGRELFF

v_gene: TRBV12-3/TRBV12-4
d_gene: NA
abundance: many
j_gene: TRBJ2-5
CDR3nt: TGTGCCAGCAGCAGACAGGCCGGGGAGACCCAGTACTTC
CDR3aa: CASSRQAGETQYF

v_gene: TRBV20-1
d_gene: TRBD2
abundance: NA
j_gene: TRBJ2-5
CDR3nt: TGCAGTGCTTTTACTAGCGGGGGGTGGGGGACCCAGTACTTC
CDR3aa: CSAFTSGGWGTQYF

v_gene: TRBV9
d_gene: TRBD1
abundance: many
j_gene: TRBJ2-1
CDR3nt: TGTGCCAGCAGCGCCCTTAAGACAGGGCTCAATGAGCAGTTCTTC
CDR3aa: CASSALKTGLNEQFF

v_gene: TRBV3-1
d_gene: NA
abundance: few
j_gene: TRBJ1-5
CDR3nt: TGTGCCAGCAGCCAAGAATCGCGGAAGCCCCAGCATTTT
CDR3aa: CASSQESRKPQHF

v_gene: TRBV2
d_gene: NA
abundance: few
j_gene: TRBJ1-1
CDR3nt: TGTGCCAGCAGCGGTCCTTCCCGGAACACTGAAGCTTTCTTT
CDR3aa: CASSGPSRNTEAFF

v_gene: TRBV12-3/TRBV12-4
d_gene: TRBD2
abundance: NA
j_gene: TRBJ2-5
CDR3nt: TGTGCCAGCGGGACTAGACGAGAGACCCAGTACTTC
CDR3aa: CASGTRRETQYF

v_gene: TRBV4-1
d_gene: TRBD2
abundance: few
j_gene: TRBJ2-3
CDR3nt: TGCGCCAGCAGCCAAGGATCCCGACTAGCGGGGCCTAGCACAGATACGCAGTATTTT
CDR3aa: CASSQGSRLAGPSTDTQYF

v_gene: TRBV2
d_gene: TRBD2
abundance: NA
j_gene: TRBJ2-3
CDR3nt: TGTGCCAGCAGCCGACTAGCGGGAGGAGACACGCAGTATTTT
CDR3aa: CASSRLAGGDTQYF

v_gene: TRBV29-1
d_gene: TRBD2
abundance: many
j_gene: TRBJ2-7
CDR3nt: TGCAGCGTTTCAGCTAGCGGGAAGGCGTCCTACGAGCAGTACTTC
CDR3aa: CSVSASGKASYEQYF

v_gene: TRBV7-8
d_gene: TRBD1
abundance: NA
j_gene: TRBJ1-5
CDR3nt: TGTGCCAGCAGCTCCGCGGGACAGGGTTTCGGACAGCCCCAGCATTTT
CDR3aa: CASSSAGQGFGQPQHF

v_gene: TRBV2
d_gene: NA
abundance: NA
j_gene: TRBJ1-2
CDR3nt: TGTGCCACTCCATGGCGGGAAAATGGCTACACCTTC
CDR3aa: CATPWRENGYTF

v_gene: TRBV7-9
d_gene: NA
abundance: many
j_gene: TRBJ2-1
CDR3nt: TGTGCCAGCAGCTTAGGTGTGTCCCGTTCTGAGCAGTTCTTC
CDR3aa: CASSLGVSRSEQFF

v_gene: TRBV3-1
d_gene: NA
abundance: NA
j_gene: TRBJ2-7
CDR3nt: TGTGCCAGCAGCCAAGGAAGTTCGGGGGCCTGGCGAGAGCAGTACTTC
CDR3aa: CASSQGSSGAWREQYF